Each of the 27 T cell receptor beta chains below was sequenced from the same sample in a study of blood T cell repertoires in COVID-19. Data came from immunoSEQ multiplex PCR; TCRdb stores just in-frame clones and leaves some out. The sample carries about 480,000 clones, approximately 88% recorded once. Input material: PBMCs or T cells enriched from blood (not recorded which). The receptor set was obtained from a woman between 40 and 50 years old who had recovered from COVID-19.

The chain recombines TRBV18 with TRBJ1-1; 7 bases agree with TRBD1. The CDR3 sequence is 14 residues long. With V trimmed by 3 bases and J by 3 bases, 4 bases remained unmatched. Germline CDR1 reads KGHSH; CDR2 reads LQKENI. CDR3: CASSPLGTDTEAFF. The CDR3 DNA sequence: TGTGCCAGCTCACCCCTCGGGACAGACACTGAAGCTTTCTTT.

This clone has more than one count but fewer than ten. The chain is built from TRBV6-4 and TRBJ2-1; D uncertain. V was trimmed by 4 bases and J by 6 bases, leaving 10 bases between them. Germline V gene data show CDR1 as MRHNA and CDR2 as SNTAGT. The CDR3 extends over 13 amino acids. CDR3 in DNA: TGTGCCAGCAGTGTCACTGGCGGCAATGAGCAGTTCTTC. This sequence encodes CASSVTGGNEQFF.

In DNA form, the CDR3 reads TGCGCCAGCAGCTTGGCACAGGGTGAAGCTGAAGCTTTCTTT. Its translation: CASSLAQGEAEAFF. The chain joins TRBV5-1 to TRBJ1-1; TRBD1 might be the D (6 bases). Germline CDR1 and CDR2: SGHRS and YFSETQ. The CDR3 runs to 14 residues. Trimming removed 0 bases from V and 6 bases from J, with 12 bases in between.

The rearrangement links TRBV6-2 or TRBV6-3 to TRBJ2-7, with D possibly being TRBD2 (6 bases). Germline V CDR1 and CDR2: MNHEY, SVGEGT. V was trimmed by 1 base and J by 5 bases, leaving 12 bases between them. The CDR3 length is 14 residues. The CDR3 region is CASSYFGRRDEQYF. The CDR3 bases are TGTGCCAGCAGTTACTTCGGGAGACGCGACGAGCAGTACTTC.

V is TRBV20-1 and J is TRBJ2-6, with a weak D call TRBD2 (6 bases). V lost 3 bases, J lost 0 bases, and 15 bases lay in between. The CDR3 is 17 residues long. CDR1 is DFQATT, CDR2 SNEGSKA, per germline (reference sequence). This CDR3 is CSASGLAKSSGANVLTF. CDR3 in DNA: TGCAGTGCTAGTGGGCTAGCGAAAAGCTCTGGGGCCAACGTCCTGACTTTC.

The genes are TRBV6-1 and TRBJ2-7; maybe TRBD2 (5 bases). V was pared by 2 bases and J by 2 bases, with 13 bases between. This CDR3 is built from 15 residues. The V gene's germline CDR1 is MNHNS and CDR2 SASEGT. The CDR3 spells CASSELMSGAYEQYF. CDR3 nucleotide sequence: TGTGCCAGCAGTGAATTGATGTCCGGGGCCTACGAGCAGTACTTC.

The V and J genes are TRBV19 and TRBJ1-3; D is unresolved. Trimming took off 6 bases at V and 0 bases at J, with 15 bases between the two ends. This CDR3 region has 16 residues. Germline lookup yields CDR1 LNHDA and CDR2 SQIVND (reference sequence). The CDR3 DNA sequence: TGTGCCAGTAGGCCCCCCTCGGCGGGCTCTGGAAACACCATATATTTT. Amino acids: CASRPPSAGSGNTIYF.

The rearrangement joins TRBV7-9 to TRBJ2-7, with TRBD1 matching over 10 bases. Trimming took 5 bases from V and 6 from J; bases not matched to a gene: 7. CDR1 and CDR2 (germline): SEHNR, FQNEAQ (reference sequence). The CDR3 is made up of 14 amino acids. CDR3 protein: CASSEPGQGSEQYF. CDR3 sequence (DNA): TGTGCCAGCAGCGAACCGGGACAGGGGTCCGAGCAGTACTTC.

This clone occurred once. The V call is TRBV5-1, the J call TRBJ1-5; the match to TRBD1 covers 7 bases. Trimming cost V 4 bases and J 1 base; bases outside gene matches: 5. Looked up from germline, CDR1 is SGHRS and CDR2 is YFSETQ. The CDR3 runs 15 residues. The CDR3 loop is CASSPTGVSNQPQHF. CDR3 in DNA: TGCGCCAGCAGCCCTACAGGGGTAAGCAATCAGCCCCAGCATTTT.

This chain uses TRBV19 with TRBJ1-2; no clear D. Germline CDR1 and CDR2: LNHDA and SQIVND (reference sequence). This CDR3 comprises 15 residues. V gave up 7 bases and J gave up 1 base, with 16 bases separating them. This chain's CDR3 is CASTLGEGHNYGYTF. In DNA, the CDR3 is TGTGCCAGTACCCTGGGAGAGGGCCATAACTATGGCTACACCTTC.

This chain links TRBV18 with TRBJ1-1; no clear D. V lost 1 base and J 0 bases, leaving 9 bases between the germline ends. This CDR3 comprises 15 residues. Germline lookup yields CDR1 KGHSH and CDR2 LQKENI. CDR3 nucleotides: TGTGCCAGCTCACCACAAGAAGCGGTGAACACTGAAGCTTTCTTT. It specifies CASSPQEAVNTEAFF. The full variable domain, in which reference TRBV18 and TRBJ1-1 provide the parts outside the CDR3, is NAGVMQNPRHLVRRRGQEARLRCSPMKGHSHVYWYRQLPEEGLKFMVYLQKENIIDESGMPKERFSAEFPKEGPSILRIQQVVRGDSAAYFCASSPQEAVNTEAFFGQGTRLTVV.

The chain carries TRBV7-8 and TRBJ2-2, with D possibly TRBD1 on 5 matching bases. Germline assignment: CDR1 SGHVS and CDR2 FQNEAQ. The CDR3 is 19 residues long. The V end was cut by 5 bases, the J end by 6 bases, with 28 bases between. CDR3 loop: CASSPQRLAQGFWSGELFF. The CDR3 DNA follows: TGTGCCAGCAGCCCACAGCGCTTGGCCCAGGGTTTCTGGTCCGGGGAGCTGTTTTTT.

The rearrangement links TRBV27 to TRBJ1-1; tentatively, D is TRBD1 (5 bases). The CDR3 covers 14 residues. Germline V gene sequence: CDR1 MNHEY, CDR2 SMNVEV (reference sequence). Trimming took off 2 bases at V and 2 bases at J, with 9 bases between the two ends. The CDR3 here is CASSLNQGNTEAFF. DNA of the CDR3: TGTGCCAGCAGTTTAAATCAGGGTAACACTGAAGCTTTCTTT.

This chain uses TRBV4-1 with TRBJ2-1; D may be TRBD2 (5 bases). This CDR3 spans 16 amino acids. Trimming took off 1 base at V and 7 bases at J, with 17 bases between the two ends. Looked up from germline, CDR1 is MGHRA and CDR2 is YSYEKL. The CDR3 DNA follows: TGCGCCAGCAGCCAAGCCGAGGGCTTAGATTGGAATGAGCAGTTCTTC. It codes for CASSQAEGLDWNEQFF.

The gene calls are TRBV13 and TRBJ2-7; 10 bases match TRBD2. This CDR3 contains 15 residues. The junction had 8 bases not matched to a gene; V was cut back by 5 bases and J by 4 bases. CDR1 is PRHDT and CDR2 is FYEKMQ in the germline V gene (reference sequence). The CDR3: CASSTASGSFYEQYF. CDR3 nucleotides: TGTGCCAGCAGCACCGCTAGCGGGAGTTTTTACGAGCAGTACTTC.

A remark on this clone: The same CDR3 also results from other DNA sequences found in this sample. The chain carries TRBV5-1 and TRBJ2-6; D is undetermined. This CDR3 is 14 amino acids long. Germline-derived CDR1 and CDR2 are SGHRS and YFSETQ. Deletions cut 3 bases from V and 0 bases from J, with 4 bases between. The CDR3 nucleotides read TGCGCCAGCAGCTCAGGCTCTGGGGCCAACGTCCTGACTTTC. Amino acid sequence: CASSSGSGANVLTF.

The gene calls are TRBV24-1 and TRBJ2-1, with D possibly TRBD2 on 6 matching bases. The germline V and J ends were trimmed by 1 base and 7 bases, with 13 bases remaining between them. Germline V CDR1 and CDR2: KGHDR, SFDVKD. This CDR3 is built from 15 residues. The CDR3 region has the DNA TGTGCCACCAGTGATTTTGGTCGGGAGCGGAATGAGCAGTTCTTC. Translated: CATSDFGRERNEQFF.

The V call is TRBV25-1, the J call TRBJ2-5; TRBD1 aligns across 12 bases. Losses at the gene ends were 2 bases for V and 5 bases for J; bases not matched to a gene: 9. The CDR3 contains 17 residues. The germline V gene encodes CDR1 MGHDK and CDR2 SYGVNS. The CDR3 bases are TGTGCCAGCAGTGAAGGGGGAGGGACAGGGGGCAGGGAGACCCAGTACTTC. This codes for CASSEGGGTGGRETQYF.

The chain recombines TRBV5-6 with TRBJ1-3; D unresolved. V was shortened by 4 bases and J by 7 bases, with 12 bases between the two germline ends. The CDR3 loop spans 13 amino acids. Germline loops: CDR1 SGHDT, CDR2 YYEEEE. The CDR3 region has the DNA TGTGCCAGCAGCAGCGGGCTCGGGAACACCATATATTTT. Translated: CASSSGLGNTIYF.

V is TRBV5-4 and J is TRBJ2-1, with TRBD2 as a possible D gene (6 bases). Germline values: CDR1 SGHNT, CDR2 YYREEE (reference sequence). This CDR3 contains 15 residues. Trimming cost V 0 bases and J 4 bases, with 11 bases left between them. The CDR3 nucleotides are TGTGCCAGCAGCTTGGAGGGCGGGATATACAATGAGCAGTTCTTC. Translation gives CASSLEGGIYNEQFF.

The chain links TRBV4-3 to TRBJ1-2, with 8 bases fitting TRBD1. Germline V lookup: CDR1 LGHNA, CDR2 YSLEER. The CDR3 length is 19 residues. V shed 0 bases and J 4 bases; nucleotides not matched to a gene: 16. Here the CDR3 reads CASSQDTRTGSVLGYGYTF. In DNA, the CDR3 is TGCGCCAGCAGCCAAGATACCAGGACAGGGAGTGTTTTGGGCTATGGCTACACCTTC.

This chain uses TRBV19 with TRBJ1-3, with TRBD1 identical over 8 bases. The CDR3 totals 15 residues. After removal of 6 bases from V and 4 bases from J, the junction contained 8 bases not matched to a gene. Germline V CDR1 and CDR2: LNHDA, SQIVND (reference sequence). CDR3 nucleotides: TGTGCCAGTAGCCTCAGGGGGCCTTCCGGAAACACCATATATTTT. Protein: CASSLRGPSGNTIYF.

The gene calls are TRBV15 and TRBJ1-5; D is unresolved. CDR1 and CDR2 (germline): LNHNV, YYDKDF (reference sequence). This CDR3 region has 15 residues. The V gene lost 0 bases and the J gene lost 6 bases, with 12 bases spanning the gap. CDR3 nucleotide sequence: TGTGCCACCAGCAGAGATACGTCAGAGGGTCAGCCCCAGCATTTT. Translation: CATSRDTSEGQPQHF.

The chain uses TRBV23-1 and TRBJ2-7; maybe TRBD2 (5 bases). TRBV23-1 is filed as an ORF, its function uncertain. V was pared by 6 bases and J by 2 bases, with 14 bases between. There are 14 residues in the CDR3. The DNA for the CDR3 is TGCGCCAGCAGGTACCGCGCCGGGACCTACGAGCAGTACTTC. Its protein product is CASRYRAGTYEQYF.

Here the CDR3 DNA reads TGCGCCAGCAAGCCCTCTGGAACCCTCTGGGCCTCTGGGGAGTGGGCAGATACGCAGTATTTT. It yields the protein CASKPSGTLWASGEWADTQYF. V usage is TRBV5-1 and J usage is TRBJ2-3, with D possibly matching TRBD2 (5 bases). Per germline, CDR1 SGHRS and CDR2 YFSETQ. The CDR3 runs to 21 residues. The germline V and J ends were trimmed by 6 bases and 4 bases, with 36 bases remaining between them. Full variable domain (remainder filled in from reference TRBV5-1 and TRBJ2-3): KAGVTQTPRYLIKTRGQQVTLSCSPISGHRSVSWYQQTPGQGLQFLFEYFSETQRNKGNFPGRFSGRQFSNSRSEMNVSTLELGDSALYLCASKPSGTLWASGEWADTQYFGPGTRLTVL.

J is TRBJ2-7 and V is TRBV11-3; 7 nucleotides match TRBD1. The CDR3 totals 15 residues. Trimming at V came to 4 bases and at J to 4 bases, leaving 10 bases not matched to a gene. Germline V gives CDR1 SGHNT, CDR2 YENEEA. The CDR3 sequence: CASSSDRAPGYEQYF. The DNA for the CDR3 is TGTGCCAGCAGCTCCGACAGGGCCCCTGGGTACGAGCAGTACTTC. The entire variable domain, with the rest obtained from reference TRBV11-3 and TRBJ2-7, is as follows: EAGVVQSPRYKIIEKKQPVAFWCNPISGHNTLYWYLQNLGQGPELLIRYENEEAVDDSQLPKDRFSAERLKGVDSTLKIQPAELGDSAVYLCASSSDRAPGYEQYFGPGTRLTVT.

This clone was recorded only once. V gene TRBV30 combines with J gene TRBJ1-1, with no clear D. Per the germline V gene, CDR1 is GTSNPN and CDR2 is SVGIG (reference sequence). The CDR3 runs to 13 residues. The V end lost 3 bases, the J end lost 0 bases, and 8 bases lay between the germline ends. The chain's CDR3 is CAWSTGMNTEAFF. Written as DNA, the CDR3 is TGTGCCTGGAGCACCGGGATGAACACTGAAGCTTTCTTT.